This is a list of T cell receptor beta chains from one sample in a study of a mutant IDH1 vaccine in newly diagnosed glioma. Libraries were prepared by immunoSEQ multiplex PCR; TCRdb keeps only in-frame clonotypes and omits some of them. The sample carries around 94,000 clones, roughly 90% recorded once. These receptors lack a known antigen. The source was PBMCs, collected from a glioma patient whose treatment included an IDH1 peptide vaccine. Source of these receptors: a woman aged 45 to 65 with glioma. Each CDR3 is given with its conserved first and last residue. A D gene is named only where the DNA matches it firmly. Clone size is not always given. Where it is, it says once, few, many or a class for expanded clones.

CDR3nt	CDR3aa	v_gene	d_gene	len	abundance	j_gene
TGTGCCAGCAGCGTCTCCTACGAGCAGTACTTC	CASSVSYEQYF	TRBV7-9	-	11	-	TRBJ2-7
TGTGCCAGCAGCATCCCCGGGGACTACGAGCAGTACTTC	CASSIPGDYEQYF	TRBV7-9	-	13	-	TRBJ2-7
TGCGCCAGCAGCGGGGGATTGACAGGGGTTTTGAAGGAGCAGTACTTC	CASSGGLTGVLKEQYF	TRBV5-1	TRBD1	16	-	TRBJ2-7
TGTGCCAGCAGTGAGGAGGATGGATACAATGAGCAGTTCTTC	CASSEEDGYNEQFF	TRBV6-4	-	14	medium-sized	TRBJ2-1
TGCGCCAGCAGCTTGGGGGCCGGGACAGTGCAGGGTGAGACCCAGTACTTC	CASSLGAGTVQGETQYF	TRBV5-1	TRBD1	17	-	TRBJ2-5
TGTGCCAGCAGCGTCGGACTAGCGGACACAGATACGCAGTATTTT	CASSVGLADTDTQYF	TRBV5-6	TRBD2	15	-	TRBJ2-3
TGTGCCAGCAGCCTCATAGCGGTTTGGAACACCGGGGAGCTGTTTTTT	CASSLIAVWNTGELFF	TRBV7-9	-	16	-	TRBJ2-2
TGTGCCAGTAGTGACCGGGACAGGGCCCCCTACGAGCAGTACTTC	CASSDRDRAPYEQYF	TRBV19	TRBD1	15	once	TRBJ2-7
TGTGCCAGCAGACGACAGGGGGCCGTCTATAATTCACCCCTCCACTTT	CASRRQGAVYNSPLHF	TRBV6-6	TRBD1	16	-	TRBJ1-6
TGTGCCAGCAGCCCTCCCGGGGGGGCAGAGAACACTGAAGCTTTCTTT	CASSPPGGAENTEAFF	TRBV7-9	-	16	-	TRBJ1-1
TGCGCCAGCAGTGATCCCGGCAGCGAGCAGTACTTC	CASSDPGSEQYF	TRBV10-1	-	12	-	TRBJ2-7
TGTGCCTGGGATCTTAACTCAGATACGCAGTATTTT	CAWDLNSDTQYF	TRBV30	-	12	-	TRBJ2-3
TGCGCCAGCAGCGGCCCGGGACAGGGTGACTACAATGAGCAGTTCTTC	CASSGPGQGDYNEQFF	TRBV5-1	TRBD1	16	-	TRBJ2-1
TGCGCCAGCAGTGCTGGTGGGGCCAACGTCCTGACTTTC	CASSAGGANVLTF	TRBV10-1	-	13	-	TRBJ2-6
TGTGCCATCAGCCGGCAGACTCGAGAGGCCGGGGAGCTGTTTTTT	CAISRQTREAGELFF	TRBV10-3	-	15	-	TRBJ2-2
TGTGCCAGCAGTTTATCTGGCAAACGTCAGCCCCAGCATTTT	CASSLSGKRQPQHF	TRBV27	-	14	many	TRBJ1-5
TGTGCCAGCAGTCTCGGACAGGGCCGTACCTACGAGCAGTACTTC	CASSLGQGRTYEQYF	TRBV28	TRBD1	15	-	TRBJ2-7
TGTGCCAGCAGTCCAGCGGGATACAATGAGCAGTTCTTC	CASSPAGYNEQFF	TRBV27	TRBD2	13	-	TRBJ2-1
TGTGCCAACAGCAAACAGGGATCGTTAACTAATGAAAAACTGTTTTTT	CANSKQGSLTNEKLFF	TRBV7-2	-	16	-	TRBJ1-4
TGTGCCAGCAACAGGGGATCTGGAAACACCATATATTTT	CASNRGSGNTIYF	TRBV9	TRBD1	13	-	TRBJ1-3
TGTGCCAGCAGGGGCGTCTACAATGAGCAGTTCTTC	CASRGVYNEQFF	TRBV28	-	12	-	TRBJ2-1
TGCAGCGTTATTGACTCCACGGAGACCCAGTACTTC	CSVIDSTETQYF	TRBV29-1	-	12	-	TRBJ2-5
TGCGCCAGCAGTGGTCCAGAGGAGCGGGGGTCCTACGAGCAGTACTTC	CASSGPEERGSYEQYF	TRBV10-2	TRBD2	16	-	TRBJ2-7
TGTGCCAGCTCACCTGTTATGGGACTAGCGGGAGAGTACTACAATGAGCAGTTCTTC	CASSPVMGLAGEYYNEQFF	TRBV18	TRBD2	19	-	TRBJ2-1
TGTGCCAGCAGTTTAACGGGACAGGGTAGCGAAAAACTGTTTTTT	CASSLTGQGSEKLFF	TRBV28	TRBD1	15	-	TRBJ1-4
TGTGCCAGCAGTGAAGGGAGCTATGGCTACACCTTC	CASSEGSYGYTF	TRBV6-5	-	12	-	TRBJ1-2
TGTGCCAGCAGATTTCCGCTGACTGGGCTGGGGAGCACAGATACGCAGTATTTT	CASRFPLTGLGSTDTQYF	TRBV2	-	18	few	TRBJ2-3
TGCGCCAGCAGGGCATCGGGGCGCAATGAGCAGTTCTTC	CASRASGRNEQFF	TRBV10-2	-	13	-	TRBJ2-1
TGCGCCAGCAGCTCTACCCAATACGAGCAGTACTTC	CASSSTQYEQYF	TRBV5-1	-	12	once	TRBJ2-7
TGCGCCAGCAGCCAAGAAAGTCAGTCTAATGAAAAACTGTTTTTT	CASSQESQSNEKLFF	TRBV4-1	-	15	-	TRBJ1-4
TGTGCCAGCAAGACAGGGGGAGGCTCCTACGAGCAGTACTTC	CASKTGGGSYEQYF	TRBV19	TRBD1	14	-	TRBJ2-7
TGTGCCAGCGATCGACAGGGAGGGACTGAAGCTTTCTTT	CASDRQGGTEAFF	TRBV6-1	TRBD1	13	-	TRBJ1-1
TGTGCCAGCAGTTTAACAGGGGGTAGGGAGCCCCAGCATTTT	CASSLTGGREPQHF	TRBV6-5	TRBD1	14	-	TRBJ1-5
TGTGCCAGCAGTTTAGACAACCACTATGGCTACACCTTC	CASSLDNHYGYTF	TRBV28	-	13	once	TRBJ1-2
TGTGCCAGCAGCTTGCAACTCAACTGGAAGAATTCACCCCTCCACTTT	CASSLQLNWKNSPLHF	TRBV5-6	-	16	-	TRBJ1-6
TGTGCCAGCAGCGCACGATGGACAGGGAGGAACACTGAAGCTTTCTTT	CASSARWTGRNTEAFF	TRBV13	TRBD1	16	-	TRBJ1-1
TGTGCCAGCAGCCAGCGACAGGGGAGCACAGATACGCAGTATTTT	CASSQRQGSTDTQYF	TRBV7-6	TRBD1	15	-	TRBJ2-3
TGTGCCAGCAGTGACAGGGGGAAAACCTACGAGCAGTACTTC	CASSDRGKTYEQYF	TRBV2	TRBD1	14	-	TRBJ2-7
TGTGCCAGCAGCTTAGGAGGAGTTTTGTATGAGCAGTTCTTC	CASSLGGVLYEQFF	TRBV7-2	-	14	-	TRBJ2-1
TGTGCCAGCAGGTCGACTAGCGGGAGGGCTTTCAACAATGAGCAGTTCTTC	CASRSTSGRAFNNEQFF	TRBV28	TRBD2	17	-	TRBJ2-1
TGCAGTGCCCCGTCGGGTGGCTACACCTTC	CSAPSGGYTF	TRBV20-1	-	10	once	TRBJ1-2
TGTGCCAGCAGTGAGTATGGACTAGCGGAATACAATGAGCAGTTCTTC	CASSEYGLAEYNEQFF	TRBV6-1	TRBD2	16	-	TRBJ2-1
TGTGCCAGCAGTTTTGGAGGGGCAGGGGCCATCAATCAGCCCCAGCATTTT	CASSFGGAGAINQPQHF	TRBV28	-	17	once	TRBJ1-5
TGCGCCAGCAGCTTACAGGGAAACACTGAAGCTTTCTTT	CASSLQGNTEAFF	TRBV5-1	-	13	-	TRBJ1-1
TGTGCCAGCAGCTTAGGGGACAGAGATAATTCACCCCTCCACTTT	CASSLGDRDNSPLHF	TRBV7-9	TRBD1	15	few	TRBJ1-6